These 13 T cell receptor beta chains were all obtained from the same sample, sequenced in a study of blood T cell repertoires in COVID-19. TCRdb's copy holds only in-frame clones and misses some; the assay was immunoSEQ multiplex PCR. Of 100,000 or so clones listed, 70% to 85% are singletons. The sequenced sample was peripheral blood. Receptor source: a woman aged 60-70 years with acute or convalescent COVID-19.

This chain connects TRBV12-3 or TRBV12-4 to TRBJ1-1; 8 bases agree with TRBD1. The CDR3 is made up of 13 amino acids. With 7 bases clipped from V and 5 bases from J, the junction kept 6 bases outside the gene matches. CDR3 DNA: TGTGCCAGCAATACAGGGGGACGGACTGAAGCTTTCTTT. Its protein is CASNTGGRTEAFF.

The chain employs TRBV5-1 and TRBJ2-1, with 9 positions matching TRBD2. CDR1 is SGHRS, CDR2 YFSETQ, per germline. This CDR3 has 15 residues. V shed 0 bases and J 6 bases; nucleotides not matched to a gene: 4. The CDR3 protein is CASSLGVAGVNEQFF. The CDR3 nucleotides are TGCGCCAGCAGCTTGGGGGTAGCGGGGGTCAATGAGCAGTTCTTC.

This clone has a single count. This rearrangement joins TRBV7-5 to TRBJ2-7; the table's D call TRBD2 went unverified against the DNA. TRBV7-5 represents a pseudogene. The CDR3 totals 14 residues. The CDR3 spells CVSHGTSGRYEQYF. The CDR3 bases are TGTGTCAGCCACGGGACTAGCGGGCGTTACGAGCAGTACTTC.

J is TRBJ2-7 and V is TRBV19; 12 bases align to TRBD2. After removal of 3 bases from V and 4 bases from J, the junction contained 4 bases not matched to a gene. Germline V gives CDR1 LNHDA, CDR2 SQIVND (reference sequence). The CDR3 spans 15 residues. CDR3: CASSIGTSGWYEQYF. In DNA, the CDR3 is TGTGCCAGTAGTATCGGGACTAGCGGGTGGTACGAGCAGTACTTC.

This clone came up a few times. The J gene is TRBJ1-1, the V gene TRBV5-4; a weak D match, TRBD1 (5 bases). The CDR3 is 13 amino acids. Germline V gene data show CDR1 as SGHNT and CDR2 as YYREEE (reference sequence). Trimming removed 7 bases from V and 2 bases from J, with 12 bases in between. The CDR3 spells CASWEGINTEAFF. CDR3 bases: TGTGCCAGCTGGGAGGGGATTAACACTGAAGCTTTCTTT.

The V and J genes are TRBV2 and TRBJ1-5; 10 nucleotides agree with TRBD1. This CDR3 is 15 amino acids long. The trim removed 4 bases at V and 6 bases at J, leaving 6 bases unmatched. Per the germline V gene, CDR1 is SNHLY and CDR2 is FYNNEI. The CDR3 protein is CASSAGQGPGQPQHF. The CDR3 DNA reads TGTGCCAGCAGTGCGGGACAGGGGCCGGGTCAGCCCCAGCATTTT.

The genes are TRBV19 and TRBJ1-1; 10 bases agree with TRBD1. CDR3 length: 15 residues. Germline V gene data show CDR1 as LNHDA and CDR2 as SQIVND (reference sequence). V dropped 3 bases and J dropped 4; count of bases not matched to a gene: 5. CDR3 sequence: CASSIPTGGSTEAFF. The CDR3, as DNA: TGTGCCAGTAGTATCCCGACAGGGGGCAGCACTGAAGCTTTCTTT.

For the CDR3, the DNA is TGTGCCAGCAACCACAGGGGGCTTTCTGGAAACACCATATATTTT. Protein sequence: CASNHRGLSGNTIYF. This chain links TRBV7-9 with TRBJ1-3; 9 bases fit TRBD1. J was trimmed by 1 base and V by 7 bases; bases with no gene match: 5. Germline V gene lookup returns CDR1 SEHNR and CDR2 FQNEAQ (reference sequence). The CDR3 length is 15 residues.

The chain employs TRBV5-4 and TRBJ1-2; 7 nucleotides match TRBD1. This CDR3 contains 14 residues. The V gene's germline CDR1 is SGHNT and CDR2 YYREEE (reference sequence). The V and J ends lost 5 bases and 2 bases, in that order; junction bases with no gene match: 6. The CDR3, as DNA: TGTGCCAGCAGATATGGGACAGCAAACTATGGCTACACCTTC. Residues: CASRYGTANYGYTF.

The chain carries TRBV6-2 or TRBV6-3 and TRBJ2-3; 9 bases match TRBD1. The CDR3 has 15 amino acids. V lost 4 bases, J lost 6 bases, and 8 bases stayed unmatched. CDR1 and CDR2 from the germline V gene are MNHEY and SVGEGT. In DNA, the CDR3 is TGTGCCAGCAGTTCAACAGGGGGCAGAGAGGATACGCAGTATTTT. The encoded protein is CASSSTGGREDTQYF.

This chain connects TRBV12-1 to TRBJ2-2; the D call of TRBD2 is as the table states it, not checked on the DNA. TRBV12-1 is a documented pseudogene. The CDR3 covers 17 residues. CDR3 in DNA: TGTGCCAGCAGCCGGCCAAGGAAGCGGACGAACACCGGGGAGCTGTTTTTT. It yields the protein CASSRPRKRTNTGELFF.

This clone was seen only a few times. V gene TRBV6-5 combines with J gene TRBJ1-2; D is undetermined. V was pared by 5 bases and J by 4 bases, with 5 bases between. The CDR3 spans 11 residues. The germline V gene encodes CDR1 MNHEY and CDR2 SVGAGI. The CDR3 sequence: CASSPGYGYTF. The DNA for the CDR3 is TGTGCCAGCAGTCCGGGCTATGGCTACACCTTC.

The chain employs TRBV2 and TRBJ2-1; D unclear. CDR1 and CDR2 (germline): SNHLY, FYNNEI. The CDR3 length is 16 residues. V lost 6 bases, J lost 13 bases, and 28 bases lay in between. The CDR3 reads CASSRKPSDLVYPQFF. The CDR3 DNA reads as TGTGCCAGCAGCCGAAAGCCGAGTGACCTAGTTTACCCTCAGTTCTTC.